The 5 T cell receptor beta chains below come from one sample, sequenced in a study of shared clonotypes between healthy human individuals. Data came from immunoSEQ multiplex PCR; TCRdb stores just in-frame clones and leaves some out. This sample carries some 2 million clones, approximately 94% of them seen once, and the ten largest clones take roughly 1%. CD45RO-negative cells were positively selected for CCR7, leaving out terminally differentiated effector memory CD45RA+ cells. The sample consisted of naive CD8+ T cells sorted from blood. These receptors came from a young man in good health.

The chain uses TRBV7-9 and TRBJ1-1; D gene ambiguous. Germline-derived CDR1 and CDR2 are SEHNR and FQNEAQ (reference sequence). This CDR3 has 12 amino acids. With 4 bases removed from V and 6 bases from J, the gap between germline ends came to 9 bases. The CDR3 region has the DNA TGTGCCAGCAGCTCCCTTAAGGCTGAAGCTTTCTTT. It yields the protein CASSSLKAEAFF.

Points on this clone: A much larger clone is a single base away; this may be a read error. The same CDR3 can be traced to other DNA sequences in this sample. The rearrangement joins TRBV5-6 to TRBJ1-5, with no clear D. Per the germline V gene, CDR1 is SGHDT and CDR2 is YYEEEE. V dropped 0 bases and J dropped 7 bases, with 5 bases sitting between them. This CDR3 is 12 amino acids long. CDR3 loop: CASSLGEQPQHF. Here the CDR3 DNA reads TGTGCCAGCAGCTTGGGGGAGCAGCCCCAGCATTTT.

The V call is TRBV30, the J call TRBJ2-7; 10 nucleotides align to TRBD2. Per the germline V gene, CDR1 is GTSNPN and CDR2 is SVGIG (reference sequence). The CDR3 is 14 amino acids. Germline trimming cut 1 base from V and 3 bases from J; bases unmatched to any gene: 3. The CDR3 protein is CAWSEASGSYEQYF. CDR3 DNA: TGTGCCTGGAGTGAGGCTAGCGGGAGCTACGAGCAGTACTTC.

This chain links TRBV15 with TRBJ1-1; the D gene is possibly TRBD1 (5 bases). V was shortened by 5 bases and J by 1 base, with 11 bases between the two germline ends. This CDR3 is 14 amino acids long. Germline CDR1 reads LNHNV; CDR2 reads YYDKDF (reference sequence). The CDR3 region is CATSSGTGNTEAFF. The DNA of the CDR3 is TGTGCCACCAGCTCCGGGACGGGGAACACTGAAGCTTTCTTT.

The chain combines TRBV7-2 with TRBJ2-1, with D possibly being TRBD2 (5 bases). Trimming removed 5 bases at V and 6 bases at J, with 11 bases between. The germline V gene encodes CDR1 SGHTA and CDR2 FQGNSA. There are 13 residues in the CDR3. The CDR3 loop is CASSRGLPNEQFF. The DNA for the CDR3 is TGTGCCAGCAGCCGTGGACTCCCCAATGAGCAGTTCTTC.